This T cell receptor (beta chain) originates from a study of early T cells in non-severe SARS-CoV-2 infection. Study-level background: Chains were not paired, and sequencing was done on bulk RNA from unsorted whole blood. General study results and limits: Private and CD4 specificities were missed by VDJdb matching, which favored anti-spike CD8 responses.

Comments on this clonotype: Its matching antigen is unknown.

V was clipped by 5 bases and J by 8 bases, with 16 bases between them. The CDR3 has 14 amino acids. The germline V gene has CDR1 SGHTA and CDR2 FQGNSA. Attachment of unique molecular identifiers to individual cDNA molecules was performed. TCRdb reprocessed the 5' RACE reads with MiXCR, giving one entry per CDR3 protein. The table has 63,000 or so distinct CDR3 sequences, 12% seen once. The receptor was isolated from an adult who was a healthcare worker with PCR-confirmed SARS-CoV-2 infection or an uninfected control (not recorded which). The chain combines TRBV7-2 with TRBJ2-1; D unclear. The source material was whole blood. CDR3 in amino acids: CASSQEVLFHEQFF. Written as DNA, the CDR3 is TGTGCCAGCAGCCAAGAGGTACTCTTCCATGAGCAGTTCTTC.